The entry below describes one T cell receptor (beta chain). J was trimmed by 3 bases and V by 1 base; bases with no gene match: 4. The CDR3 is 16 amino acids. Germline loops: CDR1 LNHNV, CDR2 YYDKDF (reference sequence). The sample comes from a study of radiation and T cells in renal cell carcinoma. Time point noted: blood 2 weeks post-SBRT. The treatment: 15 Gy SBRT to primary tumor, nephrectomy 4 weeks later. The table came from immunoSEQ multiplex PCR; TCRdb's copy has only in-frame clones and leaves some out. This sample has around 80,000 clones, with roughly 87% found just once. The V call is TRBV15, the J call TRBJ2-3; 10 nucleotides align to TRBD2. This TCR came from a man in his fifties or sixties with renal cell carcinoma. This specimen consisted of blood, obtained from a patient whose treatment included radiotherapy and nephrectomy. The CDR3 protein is CATSRGTSGGTDTQYF. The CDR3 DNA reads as TGTGCCACCAGCAGAGGGACTAGCGGAGGAACAGATACGCAGTATTTT.